Sequencing of this TCR beta chain was carried out in a study of chemoradiotherapy in HPV16-positive cancers. Study results and limitations: For HPV16-positive patients, expanding HPV-responsive T cells associated with longer recurrence-free survival. Candidate HPV-specific clones and E7-related TCR motifs grew in tumor during treatment.

The CDR3 length is 14 residues. V lost 1 base, J lost 4 bases, and 10 bases lay in between. Germline loops: CDR1 MGHDK, CDR2 SYGVNS. In regard to this clone: Its antigen remains unidentified.

The table came from immunoSEQ multiplex PCR; TCRdb's copy has only in-frame clones and leaves some out. The sample has fewer than 950 clones; under 95% are singletons. The input for sequencing was tumor tissue, taken from a patient who underwent chemoradiotherapy. This chain links TRBV25-1 with TRBJ1-2, with D uncertain. The sequence derives from a human donor with HPV-associated anogenital cancer. The CDR3 here is CASSESGRFYGYTF. The CDR3 DNA sequence: TGTGCCAGCAGTGAATCAGGCAGATTCTATGGCTACACCTTC.